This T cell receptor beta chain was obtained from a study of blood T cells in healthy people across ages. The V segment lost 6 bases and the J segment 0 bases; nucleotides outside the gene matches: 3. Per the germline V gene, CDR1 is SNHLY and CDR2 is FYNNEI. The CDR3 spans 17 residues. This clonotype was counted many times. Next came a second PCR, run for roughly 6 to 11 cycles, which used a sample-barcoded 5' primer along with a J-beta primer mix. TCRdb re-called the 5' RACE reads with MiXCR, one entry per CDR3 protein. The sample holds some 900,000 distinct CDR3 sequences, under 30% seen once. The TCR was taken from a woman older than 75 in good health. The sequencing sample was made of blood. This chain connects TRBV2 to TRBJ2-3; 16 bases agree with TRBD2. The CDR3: CASSPGLAGGSTDTQYF. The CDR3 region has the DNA TGTGCCAGCAGCCCGGGACTAGCGGGGGGGAGCACAGATACGCAGTATTTT. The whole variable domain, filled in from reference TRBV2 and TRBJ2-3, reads EPEVTQTPSHQVTQMGQEVILRCVPISNHLYFYWYRQILGQKVEFLVSFYNNEISEKSEIFDDQFSVERPDGSNFTLKIRSTKLEDSAMYFCASSPGLAGGSTDTQYFGPGTRLTVL.